A selection of T cell receptor beta chains follows, all from one sample in a study of blood T cell repertoires in COVID-19. Libraries were prepared by immunoSEQ multiplex PCR; TCRdb keeps only in-frame clonotypes and omits some of them. The repertoire holds roughly 390,000 clones, with roughly 86% as singletons. Sequenced input: peripheral blood. Receptor source: a woman in her 30s with COVID-19, enrolled during active disease. Each CDR3 is given with its conserved first and last residue. A D gene is named only where the DNA matches it firmly. Clone size is not always given. Where it is, it says once, few, many or a class for expanded clones.

abundance	v_gene	j_gene	d_gene	CDR3aa	CDR3nt
few	TRBV5-1	TRBJ1-6	-	CASTTGESPLHF	TGCGCCAGCACCACAGGTGAATCACCCCTCCACTTT
-	TRBV6-5	TRBJ2-2	-	CASGRTGELFF	TGTGCCAGCGGGAGGACCGGGGAGCTGTTTTTT
once	TRBV5-4	TRBJ2-4	-	CASSPQGQLAKNIQYF	TGTGCCAGCAGCCCGCAGGGTCAACTAGCCAAAAACATTCAGTACTTC
-	TRBV3-1/TRBV3-2	TRBJ2-7	TRBD1	CASGPGQTYEQYF	TGTGCCAGCGGACCGGGACAGACCTACGAGCAGTACTTC
-	TRBV5-4	TRBJ2-7	TRBD2	CASSLTGEGQYF	TGTGCCAGCAGCCTGACTGGGGAGGGGCAGTACTTC
-	TRBV6-6	TRBJ1-2	-	CASSYSRGANYGYTF	TGTGCCAGCAGTTACTCAAGGGGCGCCAACTATGGCTACACCTTC
-	TRBV5-5	TRBJ1-2	-	CASSLDQGSGYGYTF	TGTGCCAGCAGCTTGGATCAGGGTAGTGGCTATGGCTACACCTTC
-	TRBV5-4	TRBJ2-1	-	CASSLQRMAGIDNEQFF	TGTGCCAGCAGCTTGCAAAGAATGGCGGGAATTGACAATGAGCAGTTCTTC
-	TRBV2	TRBJ2-5	-	CASSESDSGTQYF	TGTGCCAGCAGTGAAAGCGATTCGGGGACCCAGTACTTC
-	TRBV7-9	TRBJ2-3	TRBD1	CASSLATGGTTDTQYF	TGTGCCAGCAGCTTAGCGACAGGGGGCACGACAGATACGCAGTATTTT
-	TRBV28	TRBJ2-3	TRBD2	CASSLAGGVTDTQYF	TGTGCCAGCAGTCTAGCGGGAGGGGTCACAGATACGCAGTATTTT
-	TRBV10-2	TRBJ1-1	-	CASSGRGFQTEAFF	TGCGCCAGCAGTGGAAGGGGCTTCCAGACTGAAGCTTTCTTT
few	TRBV11-3	TRBJ2-1	TRBD2	CASSLGTSRYNEQFF	TGTGCCAGCAGCCTTGGGACTAGCAGGTACAATGAGCAGTTCTTC
-	TRBV3-1/TRBV3-2	TRBJ2-7	-	CASSQDSDQPLETSYEQYF	TGTGCCAGCAGCCAAGATTCTGATCAACCTCTAGAGACTTCCTACGAGCAGTACTTC
few	TRBV2	TRBJ2-7	-	CASVASRISYEQYF	TGTGCCAGCGTTGCTAGCAGGATCTCCTACGAGCAGTACTTC
-	TRBV11-3	TRBJ2-2	-	CASSLESRFNAELFF	TGTGCCAGCAGCTTAGAGTCCAGGTTTAACGCGGAGCTGTTTTTT
-	TRBV9	TRBJ2-1	-	CASSVDGRAEDEQFF	TGTGCCAGCAGCGTAGATGGCAGGGCTGAGGATGAGCAGTTCTTC
-	TRBV6-5	TRBJ1-4	-	CASLRGLRDEKLFF	TGTGCCAGCCTCCGGGGACTGAGGGATGAAAAACTGTTTTTT
-	TRBV6-5	TRBJ1-5	TRBD1	CASSRQGANQPQHF	TGTGCCAGCAGTCGGCAGGGGGCAAATCAGCCCCAGCATTTT
-	TRBV7-2	TRBJ2-5	TRBD2	CASGRGGRAYGTQYF	TGTGCCAGCGGGCGAGGCGGGAGGGCCTACGGGACCCAGTACTTC
-	TRBV29-1	TRBJ1-2	-	CSVDGPSGDYGYTF	TGCAGCGTTGATGGTCCCTCGGGGGACTATGGCTACACCTTC
-	TRBV7-9	TRBJ1-5	-	CASSSGDADSNQPQHF	TGTGCCAGCAGCTCAGGGGATGCGGATAGCAATCAGCCCCAGCATTTT
-	TRBV2	TRBJ1-4	-	CASSERTGREKLFF	TGTGCCAGCAGTGAGAGAACAGGGAGAGAAAAACTGTTTTTT
-	TRBV5-4	TRBJ2-3	TRBD2	CASSLAGRGSTDTQYF	TGTGCCAGCAGCTTGGCCGGGCGGGGGAGCACAGATACGCAGTATTTT
-	TRBV5-4	TRBJ1-4	TRBD1	CASSAGTGGRGEKLFF	TGTGCCAGCAGCGCGGGGACAGGGGGCCGTGGTGAAAAACTGTTTTTT
once	TRBV3-1/TRBV3-2	TRBJ2-1	-	CASSQDPAVNEQFF	TGTGCCAGCAGCCAAGATCCCGCGGTCAATGAGCAGTTCTTC
-	TRBV3-1/TRBV3-2	TRBJ1-6	-	CASSQTSSYNSPLHF	TGTGCCAGCAGCCAAACGAGCTCCTATAATTCACCCCTCCACTTT
few	TRBV6-2/TRBV6-3	TRBJ2-5	TRBD1	CASSPRRDRGRETQYF	TGTGCCAGCAGCCCCAGAAGGGACAGGGGGCGAGAGACCCAGTACTTC
-	TRBV10-1	TRBJ2-3	TRBD2	CASSSASGSQYF	TGCGCCAGCAGTTCCGCAAGCGGGAGTCAGTATTTT
-	TRBV9	TRBJ1-5	TRBD1	CASSAPGQNQPQHF	TGTGCCAGCAGCGCCCCGGGACAGAATCAGCCCCAGCATTTT
-	TRBV6-4	TRBJ1-3	-	CASSDSITGSSGNTIYF	TGTGCCAGCAGTGACTCGATAACAGGATCCTCTGGAAACACCATATATTTT
-	TRBV6-2/TRBV6-3	TRBJ2-1	TRBD2	CASSFRLANEQFF	TGTGCCAGCAGTTTCCGACTAGCGAATGAGCAGTTCTTC
-	TRBV5-6	TRBJ1-6	-	CASSLDEGSPLHF	TGTGCCAGCAGCTTGGATGAGGGTTCACCCCTCCACTTT
-	TRBV6-6	TRBJ2-1	TRBD2	CASSQTSAAHNEQFF	TGTGCCAGCAGTCAGACTAGCGCCGCCCACAATGAGCAGTTCTTC
-	TRBV5-1	TRBJ2-3	TRBD2	CASSFLAGRADTQYF	TGCGCCAGCAGCTTTCTAGCGGGAAGAGCAGATACGCAGTATTTT
-	TRBV28	TRBJ1-2	-	CASSSVGGSTGYTF	TGTGCCAGCAGTTCAGTCGGGGGTTCTACTGGCTACACCTTC
-	TRBV19	TRBJ2-1	TRBD2	CASSTPPSGKSEQFF	TGTGCCAGTAGTACCCCGCCTAGCGGGAAGAGTGAGCAGTTCTTC
-	TRBV19	TRBJ1-1	TRBD1	CASSITGQKIRATEAFF	TGTGCCAGTAGTATTACGGGACAGAAAATTAGGGCCACTGAAGCTTTCTTT
-	TRBV27	TRBJ1-2	TRBD1	CASSLSQGYGYTF	TGTGCCAGCAGTTTATCACAGGGGTATGGCTACACCTTC
-	TRBV5-4	TRBJ2-3	-	CASSLGAGRGTDTQYF	TGTGCCAGCAGCTTGGGTGCCGGGAGAGGCACAGATACGCAGTATTTT
-	TRBV29-1	TRBJ1-2	-	CSMETVNYGYTF	TGCAGCATGGAGACAGTTAACTATGGCTACACCTTC
once	TRBV6-5	TRBJ1-1	-	CASRHQGAEAFF	TGTGCCAGCAGACACCAGGGTGCTGAAGCTTTCTTT
once	TRBV3-1/TRBV3-2	TRBJ1-1	-	CASSQDGAWGGAFF	TGTGCCAGCAGCCAAGATGGGGCCTGGGGGGGAGCTTTCTTT
-	TRBV10-1	TRBJ2-1	TRBD2	CASSDRMTSGRNEQFF	TGCGCCAGCAGTGATAGGATGACTAGCGGGAGGAATGAGCAGTTCTTC
-	TRBV6-6	TRBJ1-3	TRBD1	CASSYGGQGSGNTIYF	TGTGCCAGCAGTTACGGGGGACAGGGATCTGGAAACACCATATATTTT
few	TRBV6-1	TRBJ2-5	-	CASSEDSGETQYF	TGTGCCAGCAGTGAAGACAGTGGGGAGACCCAGTACTTC
-	TRBV6-5	TRBJ1-2	-	CASSYGGTYGYTF	TGTGCCAGCAGTTACGGAGGGACCTATGGCTACACCTTC
-	TRBV5-4	TRBJ2-7	TRBD2	CASSPGTNSYEQYF	TGTGCCAGCAGCCCCGGGACTAATTCCTACGAGCAGTACTTC
-	TRBV6-5	TRBJ2-7	-	CASSWETYVEQYF	TGTGCCAGCAGTTGGGAGACTTACGTCGAGCAGTACTTC
-	TRBV30	TRBJ1-1	TRBD1	CAWTGQGNTEAFF	TGTGCCTGGACTGGACAGGGGAACACTGAAGCTTTCTTT